What follows describes a single TCR beta chain. Its antigen is not identified. This sample stems from a study of identifying expanded T cells in peripheral blood. Findings and caveats of the study: Two-week clone count variance significantly increased as total template count grew.

Method: immunoSEQ multiplex PCR; TCRdb's copy keeps in-frame clones and lacks some. The sample lists about 90,000 clones; around 86% were seen once. Unmatched junction bases numbered 11, after V lost 3 bases and J lost 11 bases. CDR3 length: 16 residues. Per germline, CDR1 KGHSH and CDR2 LQKENI. The receptor comes from a person aged 18-70 years in good health. Sequenced sample: blood. The chain links TRBV18 to TRBJ1-6; 9 nucleotides line up with TRBD1. The CDR3 DNA is TGTGCCAGCTCACCGGGGGCCCCGGGACAGGGTCCACCCCTCCACTTT. Translated, it gives CASSPGAPGQGPPLHF. The full variable domain, its missing parts supplied by reference TRBV18 and TRBJ1-6, is NAGVMQNPRHLVRRRGQEARLRCSPMKGHSHVYWYRQLPEEGLKFMVYLQKENIIDESGMPKERFSAEFPKEGPSILRIQQVVRGDSAAYFCASSPGAPGQGPPLHFGNGTRLTVT.